One sample yielded the 19 T cell receptor beta chains listed below, sequenced in a study of identical twins. From the 5' RACE reads, TCRdb called clonotypes with MiXCR, one entry per CDR3 protein. The table lists hundreds of thousands of distinct CDR3 sequences, less than 10% of them singletons. These data also featured in a second study, about yellow fever vaccine responses in identical twins.

The material sequenced was PBMCs. These receptors originate from a woman between 18 and 29 years old in good health.

A few counts support this clonotype. V usage is TRBV10-3 and J usage is TRBJ1-1, with 12 bases fitting TRBD1. Germline V CDR1 and CDR2: ENHRY, SYGVKD. The CDR3 runs 16 residues. After removal of 2 bases from V and 1 base from J, the junction contained 2 bases not matched to a gene. Here the CDR3 DNA reads TGTGCCATCAGTGAGGTGGGACAGGGGGCGAACACTGAAGCTTTCTTT. Translation gives CAISEVGQGANTEAFF.

V is TRBV24-1 and J is TRBJ2-1, with 10 bases aligning to TRBD2. This CDR3 contains 15 residues. CDR1 is KGHDR, CDR2 SFDVKD, per germline. V was clipped by 3 bases and J by 8 bases; unmatched bases: 6. CDR3 DNA: TGTGCCACCAGTGATGCCGGACTAGCGGTCGATGAGCAGTTCTTC. Translated, it gives CATSDAGLAVDEQFF.

This clonotype showed up just a few times. The chain links TRBV6-1 to TRBJ2-1, with 13 bases matching TRBD2. Germline loops: CDR1 MNHNS, CDR2 SASEGT. Losses at the gene ends were 4 bases for V and 9 bases for J; bases not matched to a gene: 6. The CDR3 sequence is 15 residues long. The chain's CDR3 is CASSGTSGRIGEQFF. The CDR3 bases are TGTGCCAGCAGTGGGACTAGCGGGAGAATCGGTGAGCAGTTCTTC.

This clonotype was counted between two and nine times. The rearrangement uses TRBV5-1 and TRBJ2-5; D is perhaps TRBD2 (7 bases). V was pared by 3 bases and J by 2 bases, with 11 bases between. The CDR3 length is 14 residues. CDR1 and CDR2 from the germline V gene are SGHRS and YFSETQ. CDR3 in amino acids: CASSSAGAQETQYF. For the CDR3, the DNA is TGCGCCAGCAGCTCGGCGGGGGCACAAGAGACCCAGTACTTC.

V usage is TRBV20-1 and J usage is TRBJ2-3; tentative D call: TRBD2 (6 bases). The CDR3 sequence is 15 residues long. The V end was cut by 3 bases, the J end by 0 bases, with 13 bases between. The V gene's germline CDR1 is DFQATT and CDR2 SNEGSKA (reference sequence). The CDR3 here is CSASGREFSTDTQYF. CDR3 sequence (DNA): TGCAGTGCTAGTGGCCGGGAGTTTAGCACAGATACGCAGTATTTT.

This clonotype was seen more than once but under ten times. The rearrangement uses TRBV9 and TRBJ1-2, with 9 bases aligning to TRBD1. Germline assignment: CDR1 SGDLS and CDR2 YYNGEE. The CDR3 is 15 amino acids. Trimming at V came to 7 bases and at J to 4 bases, leaving 11 bases not matched to a gene. The CDR3 protein is CASRSTDRGTYGYTF. The CDR3 DNA reads TGTGCCAGCCGCTCCACCGACAGGGGGACCTATGGCTACACCTTC.

This clonotype has just a few counts. The V call is TRBV29-1, the J call TRBJ2-3, with TRBD2 matching over 10 bases. The CDR3 sequence is 16 residues long. The J segment lost 5 bases and the V segment lost 2 bases, leaving 10 bases of the junction unmatched. CDR1 SQVTM and CDR2 ANQGSEA come from the germline V gene. For the CDR3, the DNA is TGCAGCGTTGAATATAGGCCTAGCGGGAGTAGAGATACGCAGTATTTT. This codes for CSVEYRPSGSRDTQYF.

This clonotype was seen a few times. The rearrangement links TRBV11-3 to TRBJ1-6; D unclear. The V end lost 2 bases, the J end lost 7 bases, and 18 bases lay between the germline ends. The germline CDR1 and CDR2 sequences are SGHNT and YENEEA. The CDR3 loop spans 17 amino acids. CDR3 loop: CASSLLGVLGPNSPLHF. CDR3 nucleotides: TGTGCCAGCAGCTTACTCGGGGTCCTTGGCCCGAATTCACCCCTCCACTTT.

The rearrangement joins TRBV20-1 to TRBJ2-7; no clear D. Trimming pared 1 base from V and 7 bases from J, leaving 8 bases between. Germline V lookup: CDR1 DFQATT, CDR2 SNEGSKA (reference sequence). The CDR3 runs to 11 residues. The CDR3 loop is CSARGEREQYF. CDR3 coding DNA: TGCAGTGCTAGAGGGGAACGGGAGCAGTACTTC.

This chain uses TRBV3-1 with TRBJ2-5, with D maybe TRBD1 (6 bases). The CDR3 length is 19 residues. Trimming took off 10 bases at V and 5 bases at J, with 35 bases between the two ends. Germline V gene data show CDR1 as LGHDT and CDR2 as YNNKEL (reference sequence). In nucleotides, the CDR3 is TGTGCCACCTGCCAAGATGGGAGCCTAGGGCAGGGGCAGAGGGAGACCCAGTACTTC. Protein sequence: CATCQDGSLGQGQRETQYF.

This clonotype came up a few times. This rearrangement joins TRBV5-6 to TRBJ2-2, with 13 bases that match TRBD2. Germline-derived CDR1 and CDR2 are SGHDT and YYEEEE. The CDR3 extends over 16 amino acids. V was pared by 6 bases and J by 4 bases, with 6 bases of the junction left unmatched. CDR3 nucleotide sequence: TGTGCCAGCATCCCTTGGACTAGCGGGGGCACCGGGGAGCTGTTTTTT. This encodes CASIPWTSGGTGELFF.

This clonotype was counted at least ten times. The genes are TRBV28 and TRBJ2-7; perhaps TRBD2 as D (5 bases). The V gene's germline CDR1 is MDHEN and CDR2 SYDVKM. V lost 2 bases to trimming and J lost 4 bases, with 15 bases between them. The CDR3 loop spans 15 amino acids. The CDR3, as DNA: TGTGCCAGCAGTTTAGGGAGAGGTGTTACGTACGAGCAGTACTTC. It translates to CASSLGRGVTYEQYF.

This clonotype was seen a few times. This chain connects TRBV5-1 to TRBJ2-7; TRBD1 might be the D (5 bases). Germline CDR1 and CDR2: SGHRS and YFSETQ. The V end lost 3 bases, the J end lost 0 bases, and 10 bases lay between the germline ends. This CDR3 is 14 amino acids long. This CDR3 is CASSWRQSSYEQYF. In nucleotides, the CDR3 is TGCGCCAGCAGCTGGCGACAGAGCTCCTACGAGCAGTACTTC.

This clonotype was counted a few times. The V gene is TRBV10-3, the J gene TRBJ2-1, with 10 bases that match TRBD1. The CDR3 is 16 amino acids. The junction had 12 bases not matched to a gene; V was cut back by 8 bases and J by 5 bases. From germline, CDR1 is ENHRY and CDR2 SYGVKD. CDR3 sequence (DNA): TGTGCCATCCGACAGGACAGGGGGGATACCCACAATGAGCAGTTCTTC. Protein product: CAIRQDRGDTHNEQFF.

V and J are TRBV20-1 and TRBJ2-7; D unclear. The CDR3 has 14 amino acids. V lost 3 bases to trimming and J lost 0 bases, with 12 bases between them. The V gene's germline CDR1 is DFQATT and CDR2 SNEGSKA (reference sequence). CDR3 nucleotides: TGCAGTGCTAGGAATCCACGGAGCTCCTACGAGCAGTACTTC. It translates to CSARNPRSSYEQYF.

The table lists this clonotype with a few counts. The J gene is TRBJ2-3, the V gene TRBV28; TRBD1 matches at 7 bases. Trimming cost V 5 bases and J 5 bases; bases outside gene matches: 7. Looked up from germline, CDR1 is MDHEN and CDR2 is SYDVKM. The CDR3 has 14 residues. CDR3: CASSLSHRGDTQYF. The CDR3 DNA reads TGTGCCAGCAGTCTGTCACACAGGGGAGATACGCAGTATTTT.

This clonotype was counted ten times or more. The V and J genes are TRBV6-1 and TRBJ1-1; D might be TRBD1 (6 bases). Germline-derived CDR1 and CDR2 are MNHNS and SASEGT. With 6 bases removed from V and 0 bases from J, the gap between germline ends came to 17 bases. This CDR3 has 16 residues. CDR3 DNA sequence: TGTGCCAGCAGACCAAAATGGACAGACTTGAACACTGAAGCTTTCTTT. Its translation: CASRPKWTDLNTEAFF.

The chain is built from TRBV27 and TRBJ1-2; possibly TRBD1 for D (5 bases). V lost 8 bases, J lost 1 base, and 11 bases lay in between. The germline CDR1 and CDR2 sequences are MNHEY and SMNVEV (reference sequence). This CDR3 contains 13 residues. As DNA, the CDR3 is TGTGCCAGCGGACAACTACTTAACTATGGCTACACCTTC. Translation gives CASGQLLNYGYTF.

In its sample, this clonotype was seen a few times. The chain uses TRBV12-3 or TRBV12-4 and TRBJ2-7; D not certain. CDR3 size: 12 residues. V was clipped by 7 bases and J by 4 bases, with 11 bases between them. CDR3: CASTNGLYEQYF. Here the CDR3 DNA reads TGTGCCAGCACAAACGGGCTTTACGAGCAGTACTTC.